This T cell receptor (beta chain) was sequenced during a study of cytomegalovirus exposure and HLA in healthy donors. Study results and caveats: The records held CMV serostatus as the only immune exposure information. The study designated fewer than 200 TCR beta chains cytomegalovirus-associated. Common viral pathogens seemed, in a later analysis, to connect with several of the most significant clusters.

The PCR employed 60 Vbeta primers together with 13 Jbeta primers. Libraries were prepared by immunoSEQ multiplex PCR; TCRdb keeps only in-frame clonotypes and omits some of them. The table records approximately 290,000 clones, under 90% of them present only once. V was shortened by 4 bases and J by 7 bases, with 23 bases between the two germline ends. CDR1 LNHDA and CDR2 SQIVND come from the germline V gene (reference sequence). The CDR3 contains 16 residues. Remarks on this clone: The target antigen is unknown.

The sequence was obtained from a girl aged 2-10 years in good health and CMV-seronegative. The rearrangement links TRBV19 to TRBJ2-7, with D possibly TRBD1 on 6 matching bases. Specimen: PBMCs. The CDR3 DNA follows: TGTGCCAGTAGTACCCGCAGGGGTTCCCCTTTCTGGGAGCAGTACTTC. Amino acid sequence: CASSTRRGSPFWEQYF.